This T cell receptor beta chain is from a study of spatial heterogeneity in lung cancer (dated by TCRdb to between 2017 and 2020). The study in broad terms: More beta-chain than alpha-chain transcripts were consistently detected, likely reflecting higher beta-chain transcript abundance. In the raw uncorrected reads, each unique combination of TCR and UMI appeared on average more than ten times. In non-small cell lung cancer, the study made a quantitative comparison of TCR alpha and beta repertoires among multiple tumor regions, matched nontumor lung and blood. Both alpha and beta chains were TCR-sequenced in samples taken at surgery, namely 220 tumor regions, 62 to 65 matched nontumor lung samples and over 55 PBMC samples. In tumor regions, TCR transcript counts showed a strong correlation with a T cell transcriptional module score derived from matched bulk RNA-seq. Nonsynonymous mutation counts, determined by whole-exome sequencing of tumor tissue, were related to TCR repertoire features.

This clonotype has more than one count but fewer than ten. Its antigen is unknown. Base qualities were left out, and no much larger clone turns up one base away. Spanning cysteine to phenylalanine, the CDR3 consists of 15 amino acids. The entry retains the CDR3 DNA only, 45 bases that are in frame from base 1. Sequences MDHEN (CDR1) and SYDVKM (CDR2) are obtained from the germline V gene. Trimming at the junction amounts to 8 bases on V and 3 bases on J, and the germline ends lie 17 bases apart. The label giving this sample's time point can be read as: sample taken at primary tumor resection. Donors were around 71 patients with early-stage, untreated non-small cell lung cancer from the lung TRACERx cohort. For TCR sequencing, whole RNA was extracted from tumor and nontumor lung tissue, or from cryopreserved PBMC samples, and no cell sorting was done. Patients were selected for TCR sequencing only if sufficient RNA was available from at least two tumor regions. Before being selected, tumor and adjacent nontumor lung specimens were reviewed by a lung pathologist.

General study outcomes and caveats: A correlation was observed between the number of expanded intratumoral alpha and beta TCRs and the tumor nonsynonymous mutation count. The count of ubiquitous expanded TCRs correlated with the count of ubiquitous nonsynonymous mutations, and the count of regional expanded TCRs correlated with the count of regional nonsynonymous mutations. Confirming at a functional level the hypothesis that regional TCRs recognize regional mutations was considered to require additional single-cell paired TCR alpha and beta sequencing. Estimated TCR-seq coverage of tumor T cells was only approximately 7.4% for alpha chains and roughly 13% for beta chains.

The library was built by means of 5' RACE. Sequencing used a NextSeq 500. In the TCR library protocol, a unique molecular identifier was attached to each TCR cDNA molecule so that PCR and sequencing errors could be corrected. Concerning the study's data processing: TCR identification, UMI-based error correction and CDR3 extraction were performed with Decombinator tools. TCRs above a frequency of 2 per 1,000, corresponding to the top 1% of the tumor frequency distribution, were defined as expanded. Expanded tumor TCRs statistically deemed absent (corrected P<0.05) from at least one tumor region were classed as regional, and all other expanded tumor TCRs were classed as ubiquitous. Renyi diversity was calculated using the R vegan package after each repertoire was subsampled 100 times to 5,000 TCRs. To build CDR3 similarity networks, amino acid triplet string-kernel similarity was used, and CDR3s were connected when their pairwise similarity was above 0.82. Clones were called with MiXCR by TCRdb after fastp trimmed the public reads at Q25, and only in-frame beta chains were retained. Identical CDR3 protein sequences are pooled into one entry, listed with their most common genes and DNA. TCRdb, not the original authors, processed these V and J calls. The sample table shows about 30,000 distinct CDR3 sequences, and more than 5.5% are seen once. Of the sample, approximately 24% falls within the top ten clones.

Sequenced material: lung tumor tissue, taken at surgery. The receptor was derived from a male donor with early-stage non-small cell lung cancer. The V gene is TRBV28 and the J gene is TRBJ1-5; possibly the D gene is TRBD1, per 6 matching bases. The bases are TGTGCCAGCGCATCTTCGGGACAACTCAATCAGCCCCAGCATTTT. Translated, this gives CASASSGQLNQPQHF.